The 5 T cell receptor beta chains below all came from one sample that was sequenced in a study of CD8 T cells in Susac syndrome. Reverse transcription of about 0.5 to 1 ug RNA was carried out with random hexamers. TCRdb reanalysed the immunoSEQ multiplex PCR reads using MiXCR and keeps one entry per CDR3 protein. The sample shows roughly 180,000 distinct CDR3 sequences, roughly 94% of them seen only once. The material sequenced was CD4+ T cells from PBMCs. These receptors originate from a human donor with Susac syndrome.

The genes are TRBV4-2 and TRBJ2-7, with 7 bases aligning to TRBD2. The trim removed 0 bases at V and 7 bases at J, leaving 6 bases unmatched. The CDR3 contains 14 residues. Germline assignment: CDR1 LGHNA and CDR2 YNFKEQ. The chain's CDR3 is CASSQEWTSWEQYF. CDR3 nucleotide sequence: TGTGCCAGCAGCCAAGAATGGACTAGTTGGGAGCAGTACTTC.

The J gene is TRBJ1-5, the V gene TRBV20-1, with 7 positions matching TRBD1. The J segment lost 2 bases and the V segment lost 5 bases, leaving 0 bases of the junction unmatched. Germline values: CDR1 DFQATT, CDR2 SNEGSKA (reference sequence). This CDR3 has 12 amino acids. The CDR3 loop is CSAGQGNQPQHF. The CDR3 DNA reads as TGCAGTGCTGGACAGGGCAATCAGCCCCAGCATTTT.

This chain uses TRBV4-1 with TRBJ1-5, with D possibly TRBD1 on 5 matching bases. This CDR3 region has 15 residues. The V end was cut by 4 bases, the J end by 4 bases, with 14 bases between. The germline V gene has CDR1 MGHRA and CDR2 YSYEKL. CDR3 protein: CASSRLTELNQPQHF. CDR3 in DNA: TGCGCCAGCAGCCGCCTGACAGAGCTAAATCAGCCCCAGCATTTT.

As for this clonotype: At one end the junction does not follow the germline gene, possibly because of a read error. CDR3 nucleotides: TGTGCCAGCAGCCAGGAACAGGGTATGGCCCACTACTTC. Amino acid sequence: CASSQEQGMAHYF. This chain connects TRBV3-1 to TRBJ2-5; TRBD1 is a possible D gene (6 bases). The V gene's germline CDR1 is LGHDT and CDR2 YNNKEL (reference sequence). The CDR3 has 13 amino acids.

The CDR3 DNA is TGTGCCAGCAGCCAAGTCGCCGGAGTGGGGAGGAATGAGCAGTTCTTC. Residues: CASSQVAGVGRNEQFF. The V and J genes are TRBV14 and TRBJ2-1; D may be TRBD2 (6 bases). This CDR3 comprises 16 residues. Trimming shortened V by 1 base and J by 7 bases, and 17 bases separated the two germline ends. The germline V gene has CDR1 SGHDN and CDR2 FVKESK.